This TCR beta chain was captured in a study of shared clonotypes between healthy human individuals (dated by TCRdb to about 2020). In terms of the full investigation: The cohort included a few men and a couple of women between 18 and 49 years of age. For each donor, CD4 naive and CD4 memory were each given three plates, CD8 naive was given two plates, and CD8 memory was given one plate. Blood TCR repertoires of about five healthy adults were deeply sequenced to estimate repertoire size and the extent of clonotype sharing between individuals. To increase sequencing depth and limit assay-specific biases, different laboratories used diverse techniques to prepare libraries and sequence TCR repertoires. Between about 0.8 and 9 billion PBMCs per donor were obtained by leukapheresis.

For the CD8 naive samples, CD45RO-negative cells were positively selected for CCR7, yielding a CD45RA+CCR7+ population from which TemRA cells were excluded. The donors were healthy, HIV-negative adults who had no recently reported acute infections or vaccinations. Only Caucasian adults living in Nashville, Tennessee, USA were represented among the donors. After blood collection by leukapheresis, PBMCs were isolated using Ficoll-Histopaque density gradient centrifugation and then cryopreserved in the vapor phase of liquid nitrogen. Analytical flow cytometry was used to check the purity and quantity of every magnetically sorted T cell population. Genomic DNA was isolated from every sorted fraction and measured by UV absorbance on a Nanodrop 2000c. TCR CDR3 regions were amplified from genomic DNA by multiplex PCR using the deep immunoSEQ assay. Genomic DNA extracted from each cell subset was distributed evenly over all wells of several immunoSEQ 96-well plates, and each plate served as one replicate. For sorted subsets, each replicate PCR was loaded with approximately 190 ng genomic DNA, equivalent to approximately 27,000 T cell genomes. The purified libraries were quantified using a Qubit 3.0 fluorometer, sized with a Bioanalyzer 2100, and then quantified again using the KAPA Library Quantification kit. Each immunoSEQ 96-well plate was sequenced on its own single-read 150-cycle Illumina NextSeq 550 flow cell. The study's own analysis went as follows. Because the immunoSEQ output included only junctional sequences and no quality scores, the filtering could not be the same as the filtering used for full-length reads. Sequences were annotated with PyIR, a Python wrapper for IgBLAST v1.9, and V/J genes and CDR3 were assigned using IMGT germline references. Reads were filtered out if the reads had weak V/J assignments (E-value above 1e-6), no CDR3, stop codons, out-of-frame junctions, or ambiguous translated residues. V3J clonotypes were defined as sequences sharing the same inferred V gene, J gene, and CDR3 amino acid sequence. Percentage overlap between repertoires was computed as shared unique clonotypes divided by the size of the smaller repertoire. RTK rarefaction, the Chao1 estimator, and Recon v2.1 estimates of unobserved clonotypes were used to assess repertoire richness. Generation probabilities for all TCRbeta clonotypes obtained by the gDNA method from a handful of donors were computed using OLGA. In TCRdb, the immuneACCESS table is reduced to in-frame sequences with V and J assigned. These tables do not hold every clone; where another copy was compared, an unresolved V gene accounts for under half, and the others remain unexplained. V and J calls and clone size follow that table, whereas D and trimming were derived from the DNA. The sample table holds some 2,100,000 clones, of which roughly 91% were seen once. About 1.8% of the sample is taken by the ten largest.

Study-wide conclusions, independent of this receptor: Across a few donors, about 5% of naive CD4, roughly 3.8% of naive CD8, around 2.5% of memory CD4, and 0.4% of memory CD8 clonotypes were shared. Sampling was limited to blood, and TCR repertoires in tissue likely differ from TCR repertoires in blood. Higher generation probabilities were observed for clonotypes shared by all four sorted-subset donors than for non-shared clonotypes. Naive subsets generally had larger estimated clonotype richness than memory subsets. Pairwise subsampling indicated that sequencing depth was expected to affect the degree of clonotype sharing among donors. Because the study included a small number of donors, the genetic and exposure-history diversity represented was limited. Even with the large sequencing depth, rarefaction of the sorted-subset datasets indicated that sequencing was incomplete.

With respect to this clone: Its antigen target is currently unknown. Within one base of it there is no much larger clone, and no base qualities were kept.

Sequences were obtained from naive CD8+ T cells from PBMCs. The label giving this sample's cell subset or site can be read as: CD45RA+CCR7+. The sequence was obtained from a young man in good health. Some clones in this sample may be carry-over from other donors' samples.

The DNA sequence follows: TGTGCCAGCAGCTTGGGGGTCAACGAGCAGTACTTC. Its coded protein is CASSLGVNEQYF. This chain joins TRBV5-6 to TRBJ2-7; the D gene is not confidently resolved. The germline V gene provides CDR1 SGHDT and CDR2 YYEEEE. From cysteine to phenylalanine, the CDR3 is 12 amino acids long. Just CDR3 DNA is preserved here, 36 bases in frame from base 1. V is pared back by 0 bases and J by 5 bases, with 6 bases lying between the germline termini.